Each of the 2 T cell receptor beta chains below was sequenced from the same sample in a study of patients and donors after allogeneic stem cell transplantation. TCRdb processed the RT-PCR reads anew with MiXCR; each CDR3 protein has one entry. Found here are over 400,000 distinct CDR3 sequences, 16% of them singletons; the top ten hold 7.2%. Material: blood, either unsorted or a sorted T cell fraction (not recorded which). These receptors came from a human donor who was either an allogeneic HSCT recipient or a stem cell or donor lymphocyte infusion donor (not recorded which). It is not recorded whose cells these are; they may come from a transplant donor.

The chain is built from TRBV7-9 and TRBJ1-5; D gene uncertain. This CDR3 is built from 13 residues. The germline CDR1 and CDR2 sequences are SEHNR and FQNEAQ (reference sequence). V gave up 6 bases and J gave up 7 bases, with 13 bases separating them. The CDR3 nucleotides read TGTGCCAGCAGGAAGGCCTTAGGACAGCCCCAGCATTTT. Protein: CASRKALGQPQHF.

This clonotype came up many times. The chain recombines TRBV7-9 with TRBJ1-2, with D unresolved. Germline V gene sequence: CDR1 SEHNR, CDR2 FQNEAQ (reference sequence). This CDR3 is built from 14 residues. With 2 bases removed from V and 4 bases from J, the gap between germline ends came to 11 bases. CDR3 sequence (DNA): TGTGCCAGCAGCTTACCAGTTCCAGTCTATGGCTACACCTTC. It specifies CASSLPVPVYGYTF.